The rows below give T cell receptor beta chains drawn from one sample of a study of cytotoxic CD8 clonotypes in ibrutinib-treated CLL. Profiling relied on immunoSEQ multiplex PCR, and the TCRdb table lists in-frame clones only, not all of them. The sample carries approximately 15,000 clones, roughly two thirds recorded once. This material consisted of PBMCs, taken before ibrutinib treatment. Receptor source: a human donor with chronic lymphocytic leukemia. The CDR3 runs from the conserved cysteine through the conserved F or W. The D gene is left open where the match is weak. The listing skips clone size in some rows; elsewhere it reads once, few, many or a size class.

CASSIWAVASGTSYEQYF	TGTGCCAGTAGTATTTGGGCAGTAGCTAGCGGTACCTCCTACGAGCAGTACTTC	NA	TRBV19	TRBJ2-7	TRBD2
CASSFQINYGYTF	TGTGCCAGCAGTTTTCAGATTAACTATGGCTACACCTTC	NA	TRBV27	TRBJ1-2	NA
CASSITGGRDNEQFF	TGTGCCAGCAGCATTACAGGGGGCAGGGACAATGAGCAGTTCTTC	NA	TRBV2	TRBJ2-1	TRBD1
CASSESGSSGNTIYF	TGTGCCAGCAGTGAATCCGGGTCCTCTGGAAACACCATATATTTT	once	TRBV6-1	TRBJ1-3	NA
CASSPIQNTEAFF	TGTGCCAGCTCACCTATACAGAACACTGAAGCTTTCTTT	NA	TRBV18	TRBJ1-1	NA
CASSGNHLDLGNEKLFF	TGTGCCAGCAGTGGGAACCATCTTGACCTAGGAAATGAAAAACTGTTTTTT	NA	TRBV27	TRBJ1-4	NA
CATSRDPDGYEAFF	TGTGCCACCAGCAGAGACCCCGACGGCTATGAAGCTTTCTTT	NA	TRBV15	TRBJ1-1	NA
CATSRGWEETQYF	TGTGCCACCAGCAGGGGCTGGGAAGAGACCCAGTACTTC	NA	TRBV9	TRBJ2-5	NA
CASSHLAGGEFF	TGTGCCAGCAGTCATCTGGCGGGTGGGGAGTTCTTC	NA	TRBV6-5	TRBJ2-1	NA
CASSRWGSSYEQYF	TGTGCCAGCAGCAGATGGGGCAGCTCCTACGAGCAGTACTTC	NA	TRBV21-1	TRBJ2-7	NA
CASSGSGANVLTF	TGTGCCAGTAGTGGCTCTGGGGCCAACGTCCTGACTTTC	NA	TRBV19	TRBJ2-6	NA
CASRQHPGTRATDTQYF	TGTGCCAGCAGGCAACACCCCGGGACTAGGGCGACAGATACGCAGTATTTT	few	TRBV2	TRBJ2-3	TRBD2
CASSLGQTYGYTF	TGTGCCAGCAGCTTGGGACAGACCTATGGCTACACCTTC	NA	TRBV5-4	TRBJ1-2	NA
CASSFGTNYGYTF	TGTGCCAGCAGCTTTGGGACTAACTATGGCTACACCTTC	NA	TRBV6-6	TRBJ1-2	NA